Below are 25 T cell receptor beta chains sequenced from a single sample in a study of T cell therapy after organ transplantation. Time point meaning: 4-8 weeks after completion of therapy. Profiling relied on immunoSEQ multiplex PCR, and the TCRdb table lists in-frame clones only, not all of them. Among 15,000 to 25,000 clones listed, over 75% were seen once. These receptors have no identified antigens. Sequencing was performed on CD8+ T cells from blood, taken after autologous CMV-specific T cell therapy. The receptors originated from a human patient who had received a solid organ transplant and had CMV disease. Some T cells may be graft donor cells.

V and J are TRBV6-5 and TRBJ2-7; no reliable D call. Trimming shortened V by 2 bases and J by 2 bases, and 13 bases separated the two germline ends. The germline gives CDR1 MNHEY, CDR2 SVGAGI. The CDR3 has 15 residues. In DNA form, the CDR3 reads TGTGCCAGCAGTTACGAGGTGGGCAACCCCTACGAGCAGTACTTC. Its protein is CASSYEVGNPYEQYF.

This clone was picked up a small number of times. V is TRBV6-1 and J is TRBJ1-1; 7 nucleotides line up with TRBD1. Losses at the gene ends were 4 bases for V and 4 bases for J; bases not matched to a gene: 6. The CDR3 sequence is 14 residues long. Germline V gives CDR1 MNHNS, CDR2 SASEGT. For the CDR3, the DNA is TGTGCCAGCAGTGGCACAGGGGAGGGCACTGAAGCTTTCTTT. Protein: CASSGTGEGTEAFF.

The V and J genes are TRBV4-3 and TRBJ2-3; D call uncertain. Trimming shortened V by 1 base and J by 2 bases, and 13 bases separated the two germline ends. This CDR3 spans 16 amino acids. Germline CDR1 and CDR2: LGHNA and YSLEER. For the CDR3, the DNA is TGCGCCAGCAGCCAAGTGTCTGGGTGGTCCACAGATACGCAGTATTTT. As protein: CASSQVSGWSTDTQYF.

The rearrangement links TRBV19 to TRBJ1-5; possible D gene TRBD1, 5 bases. The CDR3 spans 15 residues. V lost 4 bases and J lost 6, with 16 bases in between. Germline V gene lookup returns CDR1 LNHDA and CDR2 SQIVND (reference sequence). Here the CDR3 DNA reads TGTGCCAGTAGTACGATATTACAGGAGAGTCAGCCCCAGCATTTT. Translating it yields CASSTILQESQPQHF. Drawing the rest from reference TRBV19 and TRBJ1-5, the complete variable domain is DGGITQSPKYLFRKEGQNVTLSCEQNLNHDAMYWYRQDPGQGLRLIYYSQIVNDFQKGDIAEGYSVSREKKESFPLTVTSAQKNPTAFYLCASSTILQESQPQHFGDGTRLSIL.

The chain joins TRBV2 to TRBJ1-5; TRBD1 agrees at 7 bases. V was pared by 5 bases and J by 3 bases, with 4 bases of the junction left unmatched. CDR1 is SNHLY and CDR2 is FYNNEI in the germline V gene. The CDR3 consists of 14 residues. The CDR3 here is CASSIGQDNQPQHF. CDR3 DNA sequence: TGTGCCAGCAGTATTGGACAGGACAATCAGCCCCAGCATTTT.

V is TRBV5-4 and J is TRBJ2-5, with D perhaps TRBD2 (6 bases). The germline CDR1 and CDR2 sequences are SGHNT and YYREEE (reference sequence). Trimming removed 0 bases at V and 3 bases at J, with 15 bases between. The length of the CDR3 is 16 residues. In DNA, the CDR3 is TGTGCCAGCAGCTTGGTCGCGGAGGGAGACGAAGAGACCCAGTACTTC. Translating it yields CASSLVAEGDEETQYF.

The chain links TRBV2 to TRBJ2-1, with D hard to call. Germline V gene data show CDR1 as SNHLY and CDR2 as FYNNEI. The V gene lost 6 bases and the J gene lost 1 base, with 10 bases spanning the gap. CDR3 length equals 14 residues. The CDR3 sequence is CASSGRWSYNEQFF. Here the CDR3 DNA reads TGTGCCAGCAGCGGTAGGTGGTCCTACAATGAGCAGTTCTTC.

The chain uses TRBV23-1 and TRBJ1-1; a weak D match, TRBD1 (5 bases). TRBV23-1 belongs to the ORF category, with a function that is uncertain. V shed 3 bases and J shed 7 bases, with 15 bases lying between them. The CDR3 consists of 14 residues. The CDR3 is CASSHHWEGNEAFF. The DNA for the CDR3 is TGCGCCAGCAGTCATCATTGGGAGGGGAATGAAGCTTTCTTT.

This chain uses TRBV5-4 with TRBJ2-7, with TRBD1 as a possible D gene (6 bases). Germline assignment: CDR1 SGHNT and CDR2 YYREEE (reference sequence). The CDR3 runs to 15 residues. Trimming removed 5 bases at V and 3 bases at J, with 18 bases between. Here the CDR3 reads CASRPTGSGDYEQYF. DNA for the CDR3: TGTGCCAGCAGACCTACAGGGAGTGGAGACTACGAGCAGTACTTC.

J is TRBJ2-2 and V is TRBV6-4; D gene unclear. Per the germline V gene, CDR1 is MRHNA and CDR2 is SNTAGT. Between the trimmed V and J ends, which lost 2 bases and 1 base, there was a span of 2 bases. The CDR3 covers 13 residues. The CDR3 DNA follows: TGTGCCAGCAGTGACAGGAACACCGGGGAGCTGTTTTTT. Its translation: CASSDRNTGELFF.

The gene calls are TRBV11-2 and TRBJ2-7, with D unresolved. Germline V lookup: CDR1 SGHAT, CDR2 FQNNGV. V was clipped by 5 bases and J by 2 bases, with 10 bases between them. The CDR3 is 13 residues long. The CDR3 sequence is CASSASVAYEQYF. As DNA, the CDR3 is TGTGCCAGCAGCGCCTCAGTAGCCTACGAGCAGTACTTC.

J is TRBJ2-7 and V is TRBV29-1; the match to TRBD2 covers 7 bases. Germline V lookup: CDR1 SQVTM, CDR2 ANQGSEA. The CDR3 extends over 11 amino acids. V dropped 0 bases and J dropped 7; count of bases not matched to a gene: 0. CDR3 nucleotide sequence: TGCAGCGTTGAAGAGGGGGGGGAGCAGTACTTC. It specifies CSVEEGGEQYF.

J is TRBJ2-5 and V is TRBV7-2; weak D call: TRBD2 (6 bases). Per germline, CDR1 SGHTA and CDR2 FQGNSA. V lost 2 bases to trimming and J lost 0 bases, with 19 bases between them. CDR3 length: 18 residues. The chain's CDR3 is CASSLPDGASDNQETQYF. The CDR3 DNA reads TGTGCCAGCAGCTTACCCGACGGGGCTAGCGACAACCAAGAGACCCAGTACTTC.

This clone appeared a single time. The rearrangement links TRBV6-4 to TRBJ1-2; D possibly corresponds to TRBD1 (6 bases). Germline V gene data show CDR1 as MRHNA and CDR2 as SNTAGT. The CDR3 extends over 16 amino acids. With 2 bases removed from V and 1 base from J, the gap between germline ends came to 14 bases. CDR3 coding DNA: TGTGCCAGCAGTGACCCGAACGACAGGTTTAACTATGGCTACACCTTC. This gives the protein CASSDPNDRFNYGYTF.

This chain links TRBV6-5 with TRBJ2-3; D unclear. There are 12 residues in the CDR3. Germline V lookup: CDR1 MNHEY, CDR2 SVGAGI. The V gene lost 10 bases and the J gene lost 3 bases, with 11 bases spanning the gap. The chain's CDR3 is CATGYPTDTQYF. The CDR3 bases are TGTGCCACCGGATACCCTACAGATACGCAGTATTTT.

V usage is TRBV29-1 and J usage is TRBJ2-3; TRBD1 matches 8 bases. The CDR3 totals 17 residues. Germline CDR1 and CDR2: SQVTM and ANQGSEA. The junction had 14 bases not matched to a gene; V was cut back by 0 bases and J by 6 bases. DNA of the CDR3: TGCAGCGTTGAAGAAGGACCGTCGGGACAGGCAGTGGATACGCAGTATTTT. It codes for CSVEEGPSGQAVDTQYF.

The chain couples TRBV6-5 to TRBJ2-7; 7 bases map to TRBD1. CDR3 length: 12 residues. The germline CDR1 and CDR2 sequences are MNHEY and SVGAGI. With V trimmed by 6 bases and J by 4 bases, 3 bases remained unmatched. CDR3 in DNA: TGTGCCAGCAGCCTCAGGGGGTACGAGCAGTACTTC. Its protein product is CASSLRGYEQYF.

This sequence joins TRBV11-2 and TRBJ1-4, with D tentatively TRBD1 (5 bases). CDR1 is SGHAT, CDR2 FQNNGV, per germline. Trimming stripped 1 base from V and 7 bases from J, with 19 bases between. The CDR3 length is 17 residues. CDR3 sequence reads: CASSLVRQGAHLEKLFF. The CDR3 DNA reads as TGTGCCAGCAGCTTAGTTAGGCAGGGCGCCCACCTTGAAAAACTGTTTTTT.

The DNA for the CDR3 is TGTGCCAGCAGCCCAAGTTGGGGGGCACAGGACACTGAAGCTTTCTTT. Protein sequence: CASSPSWGAQDTEAFF. The V and J genes are TRBV7-9 and TRBJ1-1; D possibly corresponds to TRBD1 (6 bases). Trimming shortened V by 5 bases and J by 3 bases, and 19 bases separated the two germline ends. This CDR3 region has 16 residues. CDR1 is SEHNR and CDR2 is FQNEAQ in the germline V gene (reference sequence). The full variable domain, in which reference TRBV7-9 and TRBJ1-1 provide the parts outside the CDR3, is DTGVSQNPRHKITKRGQNVTFRCDPISEHNRLYWYRQTLGQGPEFLTYFQNEAQLEKSRLLSDRFSAERPKGSFSTLEIQRTEQGDSAMYLCASSPSWGAQDTEAFFGQGTRLTVV.

The sample holds one count of this clone. V and J are TRBV2 and TRBJ2-7, with TRBD1 identical over 9 bases. The V gene end was trimmed by 6 bases and the J gene end by 2 bases; junction bases not matched to a gene: 5. The length of the CDR3 is 14 residues. Germline CDR1 SNHLY, CDR2 FYNNEI. The CDR3: CASSPGQGTYEQYF. The CDR3 DNA is TGTGCCAGCAGCCCGGGACAGGGAACCTACGAGCAGTACTTC.

J is TRBJ1-6 and V is TRBV12-2. TRBV12-2 is a recognized pseudogene. This CDR3 comprises 23 residues. CDR3 protein: CASRLEMTRPLKPGLTHNSPLHF. The CDR3 DNA reads as TGTGCAAGTCGCTTAGAAATGACCCGACCCCTCAAGCCCGGACTTACCCACAATTCACCCCTCCACTTT.

The rearrangement links TRBV7-9 to TRBJ2-7; maybe TRBD2 (5 bases). Trimming removed 3 bases from V and 0 bases from J, with 12 bases in between. The CDR3 covers 15 residues. CDR1 and CDR2 from the germline V gene are SEHNR and FQNEAQ (reference sequence). CDR3 in DNA: TGTGCCAGCAGCTTGTCGGGGATTTCCTCCTACGAGCAGTACTTC. As protein: CASSLSGISSYEQYF.

The V gene is TRBV4-2, the J gene TRBJ1-2, with D possibly being TRBD1 (5 bases). The CDR3 extends over 16 amino acids. From germline, CDR1 is LGHNA and CDR2 YNFKEQ. V lost 6 bases to trimming and J lost 4 bases, with 21 bases between them. Here the CDR3 reads CASSEFPGRGLYGYTF. The CDR3 DNA reads TGTGCCAGCAGTGAATTCCCGGGGAGGGGCCTCTATGGCTACACCTTC.

The chain uses TRBV7-7 and TRBJ2-7; 9 bases agree with TRBD1. The CDR3 spans 14 residues. Unmatched junction bases numbered 8, after V lost 5 bases and J lost 6 bases. Germline V CDR1 and CDR2: SSHAT, FNYEAQ (reference sequence). CDR3 residues: CASSPGTGLAEQYF. For the CDR3, the DNA is TGTGCCAGCAGCCCGGGGACAGGGTTGGCCGAGCAGTACTTC.

The chain joins TRBV28 to TRBJ2-7; 9 nucleotides line up with TRBD1. Germline V CDR1 and CDR2: MDHEN, SYDVKM. This CDR3 is built from 14 residues. The junction had 6 bases not matched to a gene; V was cut back by 6 bases and J by 3 bases. Here the CDR3 reads CASRTGTGFYEQYF. Written as DNA, the CDR3 is TGTGCCAGCAGGACCGGGACAGGGTTCTACGAGCAGTACTTC.